These 17 T cell receptor beta chains were all obtained from the same sample, sequenced in a study of T-cell memory formation after mild COVID-19. TCRdb re-called the 5' RACE reads with MiXCR, one entry per CDR3 protein. Among about 190,000 distinct CDR3 sequences, around 25% were seen once, and the ten largest hold around 10%. Sequenced: PBMCs or a T cell subset sorted from them (not recorded which). The origin of the receptors is an adult woman who had mild COVID-19 (a few samples of this study predate the infection). Cell type and time point are not known.

The CDR3 here is CASSLWSGRGTNQPQHF. The CDR3 bases are TGTGCCAGCAGTTTATGGTCTGGCCGGGGGACCAATCAGCCCCAGCATTTT. This rearrangement joins TRBV27 to TRBJ1-5, with a possible D match to TRBD1 (5 bases). CDR3 length equals 17 residues. Germline CDR1 reads MNHEY; CDR2 reads SMNVEV (reference sequence). V lost 1 base and J lost 3, with 16 bases in between.

The V gene is TRBV29-1, the J gene TRBJ2-3; no firm D call. Germline V gives CDR1 SQVTM, CDR2 ANQGSEA. Deletions cut 4 bases from V and 2 bases from J, with 19 bases between. The length of the CDR3 is 16 residues. In nucleotides, the CDR3 is TGCAGCGTTGGGGGAACCCGGAATCTAATCACAGATACGCAGTATTTT. Protein product: CSVGGTRNLITDTQYF.

The rearrangement joins TRBV19 to TRBJ2-6; 8 bases are shared with TRBD1. The CDR3 runs 17 residues. Trimming took 5 bases from V and 2 from J; bases not matched to a gene: 8. Germline loops: CDR1 LNHDA, CDR2 SQIVND (reference sequence). CDR3 bases: TGTGCCAGTAGTCACGGACAGGGTTACGCTGGGGCCAACGTCCTGACTTTC. Translation: CASSHGQGYAGANVLTF.

J is TRBJ2-3 and V is TRBV15, with 8 bases fitting TRBD2. This CDR3 has 16 amino acids. Trimming at V came to 1 base and at J to 0 bases, leaving 3 bases not matched to a gene. Looked up from germline, CDR1 is LNHNV and CDR2 is YYDKDF (reference sequence). CDR3 sequence reads: CATSRATSGSTDTQYF. CDR3 DNA: TGTGCCACCAGCAGAGCTACTAGCGGAAGCACAGATACGCAGTATTTT.

The rearrangement links TRBV7-2 to TRBJ2-5, with 8 bases that match TRBD1. This CDR3 region has 15 residues. Germline V gives CDR1 SGHTA, CDR2 FQGNSA. V lost 0 bases and J lost 3; bases outside the gene matches: 3. The CDR3 region is CASSLAGGQEETQYF. CDR3 DNA: TGTGCCAGCAGCTTAGCGGGGGGACAGGAAGAGACCCAGTACTTC.

The rearrangement links TRBV7-2 to TRBJ2-1, with 7 bases matching TRBD1. Germline assignment: CDR1 SGHTA and CDR2 FQGNSA. This CDR3 is 11 amino acids long. V was pared by 6 bases and J by 12 bases, with 5 bases of the junction left unmatched. The chain's CDR3 is CASSSRDRQFF. CDR3 coding DNA: TGTGCCAGCAGTTCTCGGGACAGGCAGTTCTTC.

This clonotype came up a few times. The V call is TRBV4-2, the J call TRBJ2-3; D is ambiguous. CDR1 LGHNA and CDR2 YNFKEQ come from the germline V gene. The CDR3 is made up of 13 amino acids. Trimming pared 3 bases from V and 6 bases from J, leaving 10 bases between. CDR3 residues: CASSQLGSDTQYF. CDR3 DNA sequence: TGTGCCAGCAGCCAGCTAGGATCGGATACGCAGTATTTT.

This clonotype occurred a few times. A read error may produce the germline difference seen at one junction end. The chain recombines TRBV29-1 with TRBJ1-1; D is uncertain. The CDR3 runs 15 residues. CDR1 and CDR2 (germline): SQVTM, ANQGSEA. CDR3 sequence reads: CSVEGPRPYDTEAFF. Here the CDR3 DNA reads TGCAGCGTTGAAGGTCCCAGGCCTTACGACACTGAAGCTTTTTTT. Full variable domain (missing parts from reference TRBV29-1 and TRBJ1-1): SAVISQKPSRDICQRGTSLTIQCQVDSQVTMMFWYRQQPGQSLTLIATANQGSEATYESGFVIDKFPISRPNLTFSTLTVSNMSPEDSSIYLCSVEGPRPYDTEAFFGQGTRLTVV.

This clonotype was counted only a few times. The gene calls are TRBV11-2 and TRBJ2-7; D may correspond to TRBD1 or TRBD2 (5 bases each). V lost 6 bases, J lost 3 bases, and 15 bases lay in between. The CDR3 loop spans 14 amino acids. CDR1 and CDR2 from the germline V gene are SGHAT and FQNNGV. The DNA for the CDR3 is TGTGCCAGCAGTTCTGCCGGGGCCATCTACGAGCAGTACTTC. As protein: CASSSAGAIYEQYF.

V usage is TRBV7-9 and J usage is TRBJ1-4; D call uncertain. Trimming pared 5 bases from V and 6 bases from J, leaving 16 bases between. This CDR3 spans 15 amino acids. Germline V gene data show CDR1 as SEHNR and CDR2 as FQNEAQ (reference sequence). The CDR3 loop reads CASSPSRRADEKLFF. As DNA, the CDR3 is TGTGCCAGCAGCCCATCGCGTCGGGCGGATGAAAAACTGTTTTTT.

This clonotype has more than one count but fewer than ten. The V call is TRBV12-3 or TRBV12-4, the J call TRBJ2-3; no firm D call. The CDR3 is 12 amino acids. Trimming pared 6 bases from V and 7 bases from J, leaving 11 bases between. The CDR3 DNA is TGTGCCAGCAGGGCCGATTCGAATACGCAGTATTTT. Translated: CASRADSNTQYF.

This chain joins TRBV5-5 and TRBJ2-5; D remains unclear. The CDR3 runs 14 residues. Germline V lookup: CDR1 SGHKS, CDR2 YYEKEE (reference sequence). V was clipped by 1 base and J by 5 bases, with 12 bases between them. The CDR3 coding sequence is TGTGCCAGCAGCTTGTTCCGGCCCCAGGAGACCCAGTACTTC. Translating gives CASSLFRPQETQYF. The full variable domain, in which reference TRBV5-5 and TRBJ2-5 provide the parts outside the CDR3, is DAGVTQSPTHLIKTRGQQVTLRCSPISGHKSVSWYQQVLGQGPQFIFQYYEKEERGRGNFPDRFSARQFPNYSSELNVNALLLGDSALYLCASSLFRPQETQYFGPGTRLLVL.

This clonotype was counted only a few times. The chain combines TRBV11-1 with TRBJ2-1, with 11 positions matching TRBD2. The CDR3 has 14 amino acids. V gave up 8 bases and J gave up 10 bases; unmatched junction bases: 10. Germline V CDR1 and CDR2: SGHAT, FQDESV (reference sequence). This CDR3 reads CASREGTSGREQFF. CDR3 in DNA: TGTGCCAGCCGAGAAGGGACTAGCGGCCGCGAGCAGTTCTTC.

This clonotype showed up just a few times. The V and J genes are TRBV20-1 and TRBJ2-2; the D is unclear. This CDR3 spans 13 amino acids. Germline CDR1 reads DFQATT; CDR2 reads SNEGSKA (reference sequence). V lost 0 bases to trimming and J lost 7 bases, with 9 bases between them. DNA for the CDR3: TGCAGTGCTAGAGATTTGGCTGGCGGGGAGCTGTTTTTT. Its protein product is CSARDLAGGELFF.

Only a few counts were recorded for this clonotype. This chain links TRBV7-8 with TRBJ2-1; TRBD2 agrees at 8 bases. With V trimmed by 6 bases and J by 0 bases, 16 bases remained unmatched. This CDR3 is built from 19 residues. The germline V gene encodes CDR1 SGHVS and CDR2 FQNEAQ. CDR3 region: CASSFFPAGGESSYNEQFF. In DNA, the CDR3 is TGTGCCAGCAGTTTTTTCCCGGCGGGGGGCGAAAGCTCCTACAATGAGCAGTTCTTC.

V gene TRBV20-1 combines with J gene TRBJ2-7; perhaps TRBD1 as D (5 bases). This CDR3 is built from 15 residues. Looked up from germline, CDR1 is DFQATT and CDR2 is SNEGSKA (reference sequence). The V end lost 4 bases, the J end lost 1 base, and 17 bases lay between the germline ends. The DNA of the CDR3 is TGCAGTGCTATTTCGGACACGAAGGCTTCCTACGAGCAGTACTTC. Its protein is CSAISDTKASYEQYF.

This clonotype came up a few times. The rearrangement joins TRBV20-1 to TRBJ1-1, with D possibly matching TRBD1 (6 bases). The germline V gene has CDR1 DFQATT and CDR2 SNEGSKA (reference sequence). V was pared by 6 bases and J by 4 bases, with 15 bases between. This CDR3 comprises 13 residues. The chain's CDR3 is CSATQGQGTEAFF. CDR3 bases: TGCAGTGCCACACAGGGTCAGGGCACTGAAGCTTTCTTT.